This T cell receptor beta chain was retrieved from a study of radiation and T cells in renal cell carcinoma. Treatment indicated: treatment-naive control, cytoreductive nephrectomy. The patient's renal cell carcinoma had clear cell pathology. Data came from immunoSEQ multiplex PCR; TCRdb stores just in-frame clones and leaves some out. The sample has approximately 9,800 clones; approximately 68% are singletons. V lost 5 bases, J lost 5 bases, and 18 bases lay in between. This CDR3 is 15 amino acids long. Germline V gene lookup returns CDR1 LNHDA and CDR2 SQIVND (reference sequence). The sample in question was tumor tissue, obtained from a patient whose treatment was nephrectomy without radiotherapy. This TCR was recovered from a man between 60 and 75 years old with renal cell carcinoma. This sequence joins TRBV19 and TRBJ1-2, with unresolved D. CDR3 in DNA: TGTGCCAGTAGTGCAACAGCCACTAGTACGTATGGCTACACCTTC. Protein: CASSATATSTYGYTF.